These 21 T cell receptor beta chains originate from one sample sequenced in a study of cytomegalovirus exposure and HLA in healthy donors. The PCR ran on 60 Vbeta and 13 Jbeta primers. Data came from immunoSEQ multiplex PCR; TCRdb stores just in-frame clones and leaves some out. The sample has 90,000 to 120,000 clones, about four fifths seen once. Sequencing input: PBMCs. Receptors originate from a female donor in good health and CMV-seropositive.

The chain links TRBV19 to TRBJ2-6; 8 bases map to TRBD1. The germline CDR1 and CDR2 sequences are LNHDA and SQIVND (reference sequence). Trimming at V came to 1 base and at J to 0 bases, leaving 5 bases not matched to a gene. CDR3 length: 18 amino acids. The CDR3 DNA is TGTGCCAGTAGTATAGCAGGGACAGGACTCTCTGGGGCCAACGTCCTGACTTTC. Protein product: CASSIAGTGLSGANVLTF.

V gene TRBV7-2 combines with J gene TRBJ2-7, with 12 bases matching TRBD2. CDR3 size: 15 residues. The junction had 5 bases not matched to a gene; V was cut back by 5 bases and J by 3 bases. Germline loops: CDR1 SGHTA, CDR2 FQGNSA. CDR3 sequence (DNA): TGTGCCAGCAGCCCAAGGACTAGCGGGGTCTACGAGCAGTACTTC. Translating gives CASSPRTSGVYEQYF.

The chain is built from TRBV18 and TRBJ2-1; D uncertain. There are 15 residues in the CDR3. V dropped 3 bases and J dropped 3 bases, with 12 bases sitting between them. Germline V gene sequence: CDR1 KGHSH, CDR2 LQKENI. The CDR3 loop reads CASSPLVTNYNEQFF. CDR3 sequence (DNA): TGTGCCAGCTCACCCCTAGTAACTAACTACAATGAGCAGTTCTTC.

Only one count was recorded for this clone. The chain has TRBV15 and TRBJ2-7; D may be TRBD1 (5 bases). The CDR3 sequence is 15 residues long. Germline CDR1 and CDR2: LNHNV and YYDKDF (reference sequence). V lost 3 bases and J lost 5, with 17 bases in between. The CDR3 spells CATSSKKQDRHEQYF. The DNA of the CDR3 is TGTGCCACCAGCAGTAAGAAACAGGATAGGCACGAGCAGTACTTC.

This chain connects TRBV27 to TRBJ2-3, with D unresolved. Germline loops: CDR1 MNHEY, CDR2 SMNVEV (reference sequence). The CDR3 is made up of 13 amino acids. With 5 bases removed from V and 2 bases from J, the gap between germline ends came to 8 bases. The CDR3 DNA follows: TGTGCCAGCAGTCCCCCAAACACAGATACGCAGTATTTT. It translates to CASSPPNTDTQYF.

With respect to this clone: The junction and the germline gene differ at one end; a read error may be behind it. The chain carries TRBV7-9 and TRBJ1-6; a weak D match, TRBD1 (5 bases). Per the germline V gene, CDR1 is SEHNR and CDR2 is FQNEAQ (reference sequence). The CDR3 contains 18 residues. The CDR3 DNA reads TGTTCCAGCAGCCAGCCTGGCCCGATAGGGGATTATAATTCACCCCTCCACTTT. It is translated as CSSSQPGPIGDYNSPLHF.

There are a few counts of this clone. This chain links TRBV5-1 with TRBJ2-7; 7 bases agree with TRBD2. The CDR3 is made up of 14 amino acids. CDR1 and CDR2 from the germline V gene are SGHRS and YFSETQ. Trimming removed 4 bases from V and 0 bases from J; junction bases left unmatched: 4. CDR3 in amino acids: CASSPTSASYEQYF. CDR3 coding DNA: TGCGCCAGCAGCCCTACTAGCGCCTCCTACGAGCAGTACTTC.

J is TRBJ1-5 and V is TRBV18; weak D call: TRBD1 (6 bases). CDR1 KGHSH and CDR2 LQKENI come from the germline V gene. There are 13 residues in the CDR3. The V and J ends lost 4 bases and 6 bases respectively, with 10 bases between them. For the CDR3, the DNA is TGTGCCAGCTCACTACAGGGCGGTCAGCCCCAGCATTTT. Its protein is CASSLQGGQPQHF.

The chain is built from TRBV2 and TRBJ2-7, with 16 bases that match TRBD2. CDR3 length equals 17 residues. Germline V gene data show CDR1 as SNHLY and CDR2 as FYNNEI. V trimming: 8 bases; J trimming: 6 bases; junction bases outside the gene matches: 13. The CDR3 spells CASGPGTSGRGTSEQYF. For the CDR3, the DNA is TGTGCCAGCGGTCCCGGGACTAGCGGGAGGGGTACCTCCGAGCAGTACTTC.

The rearrangement uses TRBV6-5 and TRBJ2-3; possibly TRBD2 for D (6 bases). V lost 6 bases, J lost 6 bases, and 16 bases lay in between. Per germline, CDR1 MNHEY and CDR2 SVGAGI. This CDR3 comprises 14 residues. In DNA, the CDR3 is TGTGCCAGCAGAGGTAGCGGTCGCCGGGATACGCAGTATTTT. Translation gives CASRGSGRRDTQYF.

The V call is TRBV6-5, the J call TRBJ2-2; 7 nucleotides match TRBD2. V was clipped by 6 bases and J by 2 bases; unmatched bases: 3. In germline, CDR1 is MNHEY, CDR2 SVGAGI. CDR3 length: 14 residues. The DNA of the CDR3 is TGTGCCAGCAGGTGGACTAGAAACACCGGGGAGCTGTTTTTT. Protein: CASRWTRNTGELFF.

This clone has a handful of counts. The CDR3 DNA is TGTGCCTGGAGTCAGACAAGTACGGGCTACACCTTC. Protein product: CAWSQTSTGYTF. This rearrangement joins TRBV30 to TRBJ1-2; D gene ambiguous. Trimming removed 2 bases at V and 8 bases at J, with 12 bases between. This CDR3 is 12 amino acids long. The V gene's germline CDR1 is GTSNPN and CDR2 SVGIG (reference sequence).

The chain employs TRBV7-9 and TRBJ2-1, with D perhaps TRBD2 (5 bases). Per germline, CDR1 SEHNR and CDR2 FQNEAQ (reference sequence). V lost 4 bases to trimming and J lost 6 bases, with 10 bases between them. This CDR3 spans 13 amino acids. CDR3 bases: TGTGCCAGCAGCTCGAGCGGAGGCAATGAGCAGTTCTTC. Its translation is CASSSSGGNEQFF. The full variable domain, rest sourced from reference TRBV7-9 and TRBJ2-1, is DTGVSQNPRHKITKRGQNVTFRCDPISEHNRLYWYRQTLGQGPEFLTYFQNEAQLEKSRLLSDRFSAERPKGSFSTLEIQRTEQGDSAMYLCASSSSGGNEQFFGPGTRLTVL.

The chain recombines TRBV7-8 with TRBJ2-2; 10 bases are shared with TRBD2. CDR1 and CDR2 from the germline V gene are SGHVS and FQNEAQ. J lost 4 bases, V lost 5 bases, and 10 bases had no gene match. The CDR3 length is 17 residues. The CDR3 is CASSPPTSGYGTGELFF. In nucleotides, the CDR3 is TGTGCCAGCAGCCCCCCGACTAGCGGGTATGGCACCGGGGAGCTGTTTTTT. Together with reference TRBV7-8 and TRBJ2-2, the CDR3 gives the full variable domain: GAGVSQSPRYKVAKRGQDVALRCDPISGHVSLFWYQQALGQGPEFLTYFQNEAQLDKSGLPSDRFFAERPEGSVSTLKIQRTQQEDSAVYLCASSPPTSGYGTGELFFGEGSRLTVL.

J is TRBJ2-1 and V is TRBV9, with D perhaps TRBD1 (6 bases). CDR1 is SGDLS, CDR2 YYNGEE, per germline. V dropped 2 bases and J dropped 0 bases, with 9 bases sitting between them. This CDR3 comprises 15 residues. This CDR3 is CASSVTGSSYNEQFF. The DNA for the CDR3 is TGTGCCAGCAGCGTCACAGGGAGCTCCTACAATGAGCAGTTCTTC.

This chain connects TRBV30 to TRBJ1-5; TRBD1 matches 7 bases. V lost 3 bases, J lost 4 bases, and 15 bases stayed unmatched. Germline V gives CDR1 GTSNPN, CDR2 SVGIG (reference sequence). The CDR3 consists of 17 residues. The CDR3 DNA follows: TGTGCCTGGAGCCCCGACAGGGCGAGTACCTGGAATCAGCCCCAGCATTTT. It codes for CAWSPDRASTWNQPQHF.

This clone has just one count. One end of the junction fails to match germline, which may point to a read error. This chain connects TRBV7-9 to TRBJ1-2, with D tentatively TRBD1 (5 bases). Germline loops: CDR1 SEHNR, CDR2 FQNEAQ (reference sequence). The CDR3 has 14 amino acids. CDR3 sequence: CSSSLAWQGYGYTF. CDR3 DNA sequence: TGTTCCAGCAGCTTAGCGTGGCAGGGTTATGGCTACACCTTC.

The V call is TRBV7-7, the J call TRBJ1-1; D is uncertain. The CDR3 extends over 13 amino acids. V was trimmed by 1 base and J by 5 bases, leaving 8 bases between them. Germline-derived CDR1 and CDR2 are SSHAT and FNYEAQ (reference sequence). CDR3 DNA: TGTGCCAGCAGCTTAGATGTGAGGACTGAAGCTTTCTTT. Its translation is CASSLDVRTEAFF. Combining the CDR3 with reference TRBV7-7 and TRBJ1-1 gives the whole variable domain GAGVSQSPRYKVTKRGQDVTLRCDPISSHATLYWYQQALGQGPEFLTYFNYEAQPDKSGLPSDRFSAERPEGSISTLTIQRTEQRDSAMYRCASSLDVRTEAFFGQGTRLTVV.

This clone turned up a few times. The chain combines TRBV7-9 with TRBJ1-1; D ambiguous. The germline V gene encodes CDR1 SEHNR and CDR2 FQNEAQ (reference sequence). The CDR3 extends over 12 amino acids. V was cut by 5 bases and J by 8 bases, with 12 bases left in between. The CDR3 here is CASSGERSEAFF. The CDR3 region has the DNA TGTGCCAGCAGCGGAGAAAGGAGCGAAGCTTTCTTT.

The genes are TRBV6-4 and TRBJ1-2; D is unresolved. This CDR3 is built from 15 residues. Germline values: CDR1 MRHNA, CDR2 SNTAGT. The V and J ends lost 0 bases and 5 bases respectively, with 13 bases between them. The CDR3 DNA sequence: TGTGCCAGCAGTGACTCGATAGAGGGAGGGTATGGCTACACCTTC. Encoded protein: CASSDSIEGGYGYTF.

The chain recombines TRBV5-8 with TRBJ1-1; 8 nucleotides align to TRBD1. V shed 8 bases and J 0 bases; nucleotides not matched to a gene: 9. The CDR3 is 15 amino acids. Germline values: CDR1 SGHTS, CDR2 YDEGEE. Written as DNA, the CDR3 is TGTGCCAGTTTACAGGGGGGCACGATGAACACTGAAGCTTTCTTT. Its protein is CASLQGGTMNTEAFF.